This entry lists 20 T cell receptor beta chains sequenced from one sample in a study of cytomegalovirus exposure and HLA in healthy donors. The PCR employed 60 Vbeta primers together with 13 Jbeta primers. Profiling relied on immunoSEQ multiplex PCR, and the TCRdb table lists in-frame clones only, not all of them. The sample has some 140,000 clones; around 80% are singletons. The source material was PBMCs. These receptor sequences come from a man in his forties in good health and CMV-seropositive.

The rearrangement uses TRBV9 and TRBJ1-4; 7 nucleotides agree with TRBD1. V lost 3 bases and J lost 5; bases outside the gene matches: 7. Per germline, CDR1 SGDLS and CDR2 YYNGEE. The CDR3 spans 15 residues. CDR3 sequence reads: CASSAYRGLNEKLFF. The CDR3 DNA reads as TGTGCCAGCAGCGCGTACAGGGGTCTCAATGAAAAACTGTTTTTT.

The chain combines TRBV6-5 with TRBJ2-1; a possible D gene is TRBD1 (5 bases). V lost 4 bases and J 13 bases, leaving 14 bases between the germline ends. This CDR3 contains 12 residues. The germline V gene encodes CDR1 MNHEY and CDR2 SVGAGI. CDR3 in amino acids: CASSFNRQGQFF. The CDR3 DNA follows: TGTGCCAGCAGTTTTAATAGGCAGGGCCAGTTCTTC.

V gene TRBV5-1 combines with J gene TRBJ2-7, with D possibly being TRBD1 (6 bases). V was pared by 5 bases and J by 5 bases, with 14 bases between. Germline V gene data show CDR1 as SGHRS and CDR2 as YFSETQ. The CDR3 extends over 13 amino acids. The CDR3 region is CASRQGVFDEQYF. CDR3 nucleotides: TGCGCCAGCAGACAGGGAGTATTCGACGAGCAGTACTTC.

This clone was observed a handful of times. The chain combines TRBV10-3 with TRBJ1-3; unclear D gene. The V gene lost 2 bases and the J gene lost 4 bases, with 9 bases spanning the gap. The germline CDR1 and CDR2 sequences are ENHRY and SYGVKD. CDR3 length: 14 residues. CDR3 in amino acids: CAISENRVGNTIYF. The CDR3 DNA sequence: TGTGCCATCAGTGAGAACCGGGTAGGAAACACCATATATTTT.

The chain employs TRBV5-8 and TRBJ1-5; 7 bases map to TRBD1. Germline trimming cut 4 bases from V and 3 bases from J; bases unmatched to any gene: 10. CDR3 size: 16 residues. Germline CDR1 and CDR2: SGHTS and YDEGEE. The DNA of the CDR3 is TGTGCCAGCAGCCCGTTGGCAGGGGGAGACAATCAGCCCCAGCATTTT. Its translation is CASSPLAGGDNQPQHF.

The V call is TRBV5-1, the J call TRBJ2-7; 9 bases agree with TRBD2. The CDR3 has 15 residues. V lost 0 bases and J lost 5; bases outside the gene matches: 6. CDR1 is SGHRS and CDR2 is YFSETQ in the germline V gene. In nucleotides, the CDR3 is TGCGCCAGCAGCTTGGTGGCGGGAGGGGGCAACGAGCAGTACTTC. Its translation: CASSLVAGGGNEQYF.

DNA of the CDR3: TGCAGTGCTAGTGGGCACACTGAAGCTTTCTTT. Its protein product is CSASGHTEAFF. The chain employs TRBV20-1 and TRBJ1-1; D unclear. This CDR3 is built from 11 residues. Germline CDR1 DFQATT, CDR2 SNEGSKA (reference sequence). Trimming took off 3 bases at V and 3 bases at J, with 5 bases between the two ends.

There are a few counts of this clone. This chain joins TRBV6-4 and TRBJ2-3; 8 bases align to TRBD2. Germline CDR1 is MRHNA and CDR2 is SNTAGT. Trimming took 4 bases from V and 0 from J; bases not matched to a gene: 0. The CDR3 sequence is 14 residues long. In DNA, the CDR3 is TGTGCCAGCAGTGCTAGCGGGAGCACAGATACGCAGTATTTT. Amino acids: CASSASGSTDTQYF.

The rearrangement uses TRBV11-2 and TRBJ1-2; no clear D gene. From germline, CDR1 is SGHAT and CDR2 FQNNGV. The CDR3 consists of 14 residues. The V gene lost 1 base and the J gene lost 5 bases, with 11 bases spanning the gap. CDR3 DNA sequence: TGTGCCAGCAGCTTAGGTGCGGTAAATTATGGCTACACCTTC. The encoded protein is CASSLGAVNYGYTF.

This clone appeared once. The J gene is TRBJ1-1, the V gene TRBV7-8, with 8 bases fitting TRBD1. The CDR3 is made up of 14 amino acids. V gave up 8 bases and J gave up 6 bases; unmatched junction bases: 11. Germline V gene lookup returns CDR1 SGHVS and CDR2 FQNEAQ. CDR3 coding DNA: TGTGCCAGCCGGACAGGGAATGGTCTCGCTGAAGCTTTCTTT. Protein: CASRTGNGLAEAFF.

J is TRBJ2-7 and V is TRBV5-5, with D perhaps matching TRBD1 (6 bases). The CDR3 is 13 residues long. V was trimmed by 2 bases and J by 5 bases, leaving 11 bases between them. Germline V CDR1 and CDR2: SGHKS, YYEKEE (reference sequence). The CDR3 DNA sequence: TGTGCCAGCAGCTTAGCAGGGGACGACGAGCAGTACTTC. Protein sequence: CASSLAGDDEQYF. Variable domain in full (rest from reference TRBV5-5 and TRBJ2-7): DAGVTQSPTHLIKTRGQQVTLRCSPISGHKSVSWYQQVLGQGPQFIFQYYEKEERGRGNFPDRFSARQFPNYSSELNVNALLLGDSALYLCASSLAGDDEQYFGPGTRLTVT.

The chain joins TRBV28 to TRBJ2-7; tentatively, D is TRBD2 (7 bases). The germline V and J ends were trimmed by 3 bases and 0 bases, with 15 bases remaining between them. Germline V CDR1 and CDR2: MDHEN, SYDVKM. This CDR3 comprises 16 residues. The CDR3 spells CASSFWGREISYEQYF. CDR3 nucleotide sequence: TGTGCCAGCAGTTTTTGGGGGCGGGAGATCTCCTACGAGCAGTACTTC.

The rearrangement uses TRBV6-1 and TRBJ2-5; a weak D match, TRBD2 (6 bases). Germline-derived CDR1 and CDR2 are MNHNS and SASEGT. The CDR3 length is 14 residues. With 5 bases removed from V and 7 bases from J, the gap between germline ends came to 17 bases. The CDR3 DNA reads TGTGCCAGCAGTTTCCGGGACTCTAAGGGGACCCAGTACTTC. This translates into CASSFRDSKGTQYF.

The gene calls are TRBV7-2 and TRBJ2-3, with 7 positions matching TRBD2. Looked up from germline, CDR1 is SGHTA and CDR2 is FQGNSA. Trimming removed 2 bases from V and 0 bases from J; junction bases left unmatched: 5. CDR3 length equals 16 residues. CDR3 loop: CASSLPLARSTDTQYF. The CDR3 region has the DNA TGTGCCAGCAGCTTACCACTAGCGCGTAGCACAGATACGCAGTATTTT.

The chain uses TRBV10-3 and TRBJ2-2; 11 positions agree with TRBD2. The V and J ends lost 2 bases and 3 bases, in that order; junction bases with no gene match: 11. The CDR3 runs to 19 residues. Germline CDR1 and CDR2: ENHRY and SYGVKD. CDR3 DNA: TGTGCCATCAGTGAGCCAAAACTAGCGGGAGCGCGGGACACCGGGGAGCTGTTTTTT. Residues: CAISEPKLAGARDTGELFF.

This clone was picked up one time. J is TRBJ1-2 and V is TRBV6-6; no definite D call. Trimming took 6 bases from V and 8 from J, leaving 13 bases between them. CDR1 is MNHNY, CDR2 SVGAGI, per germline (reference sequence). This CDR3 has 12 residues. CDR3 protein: CASREGLEGYTF. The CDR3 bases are TGTGCCAGCAGAGAGGGTTTGGAGGGCTACACCTTC.

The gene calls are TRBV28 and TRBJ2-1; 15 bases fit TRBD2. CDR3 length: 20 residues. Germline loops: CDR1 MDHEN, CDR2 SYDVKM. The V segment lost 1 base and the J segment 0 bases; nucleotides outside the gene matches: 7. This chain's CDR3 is CASSLFVGLAGGSSYNEQFF. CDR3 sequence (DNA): TGTGCCAGCAGTTTATTTGTGGGACTAGCGGGAGGTAGCTCCTACAATGAGCAGTTCTTC.

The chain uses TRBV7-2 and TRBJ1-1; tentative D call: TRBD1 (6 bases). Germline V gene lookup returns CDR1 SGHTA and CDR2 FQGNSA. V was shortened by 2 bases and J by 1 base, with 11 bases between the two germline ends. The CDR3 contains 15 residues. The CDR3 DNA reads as TGTGCCAGCAGCTTATTGGGCAGGGGGAACACTGAAGCTTTCTTT. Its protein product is CASSLLGRGNTEAFF.

The CDR3 protein is CAWRDPTSGRAWGTGELFF. The CDR3 region has the DNA TGTGCCTGGAGAGATCCGACTAGCGGGAGGGCCTGGGGCACCGGGGAGCTGTTTTTT. The chain recombines TRBV30 with TRBJ2-2; 14 nucleotides line up with TRBD2. The CDR3 is 19 residues long. J gave up 4 bases and V 3 bases, and 13 bases lay outside the gene matches. The germline V gene has CDR1 GTSNPN and CDR2 SVGIG (reference sequence).

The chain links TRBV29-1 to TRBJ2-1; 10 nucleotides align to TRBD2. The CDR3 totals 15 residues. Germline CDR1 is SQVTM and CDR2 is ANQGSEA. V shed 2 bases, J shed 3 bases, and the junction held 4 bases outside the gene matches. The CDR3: CSVEIAGGFYNEQFF. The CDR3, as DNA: TGCAGCGTTGAAATAGCGGGAGGTTTCTACAATGAGCAGTTCTTC.